Following are 20 T cell receptor beta chains from one sample sequenced in a study of blood T cell repertoires in COVID-19 (dated by TCRdb to 2018 to 2021). The library relied on the immunoSEQ multiplex PCR assay. In its TCRdb copy, this immuneACCESS table keeps in-frame sequences only and misses some clones. Where compared with another copy, unresolved V genes explain less than half of these, and the others have no known cause. This sample comprises some 260,000 clones, about three quarters of them detected only once. The biggest ten clones account for about 3% of the sample. Specimen: peripheral blood. The receptors were gathered from a woman older than 75 with acute or convalescent COVID-19.

The chain combines TRBV19 with TRBJ1-3; TRBD1 matches at 9 bases. J gave up 1 base and V 3 bases, and 7 bases lay outside the gene matches. Per the germline V gene, CDR1 is LNHDA and CDR2 is SQIVND (reference sequence). The CDR3 has 17 residues. The CDR3 DNA is TGTGCCAGTAGTATGAGTACAGGGGGCTCATCTGGAAACACCATATATTTT. This encodes CASSMSTGGSSGNTIYF.

This chain connects TRBV19 to TRBJ2-1; TRBD1 might be the D (5 bases). This CDR3 contains 13 residues. Trimming stripped 4 bases from V and 8 bases from J, with 12 bases between. The germline V gene encodes CDR1 LNHDA and CDR2 SQIVND (reference sequence). The CDR3 loop is CASSKGRRDEQFF. The CDR3 nucleotides are TGTGCCAGTAGTAAAGGGCGCAGGGATGAGCAGTTCTTC.

The chain carries TRBV18 and TRBJ2-1; TRBD2 aligns across 15 bases. V dropped 5 bases and J dropped 6; count of bases not matched to a gene: 2. The germline V gene encodes CDR1 KGHSH and CDR2 LQKENI. The CDR3 totals 15 residues. The CDR3 here is CASSGLAGGPNEQFF. CDR3 nucleotides: TGTGCCAGCTCAGGACTAGCGGGAGGGCCCAATGAGCAGTTCTTC.

V and J are TRBV3-1 (or the pseudogene TRBV3-2) and TRBJ2-3; 12 bases map to TRBD2. The CDR3 contains 17 residues. CDR1 is LGHDT and CDR2 is YNNKEL in the germline V gene (reference sequence). Trimming at V came to 0 bases and at J to 5 bases, leaving 6 bases not matched to a gene. The CDR3, as DNA: TGTGCCAGCAGCCAAGAAGCTGGACTAGCGGGGCTAGATACGCAGTATTTT. Protein product: CASSQEAGLAGLDTQYF.

The chain links TRBV10-3 to TRBJ1-5; D is unresolved. CDR3 length: 15 residues. Germline V CDR1 and CDR2: ENHRY, SYGVKD. Trimming removed 0 bases from V and 5 bases from J, with 11 bases in between. The CDR3 DNA reads as TGTGCCATCAGTGAGTCGAAAACAGTCGATCAGCCCCAGCATTTT. It yields the protein CAISESKTVDQPQHF.

The chain couples TRBV3-1 (or the pseudogene TRBV3-2) to TRBJ1-4, with TRBD1 matching 9 bases. Germline CDR1 and CDR2: LGHDT and YNNKEL (reference sequence). V shed 1 base and J 4 bases; nucleotides not matched to a gene: 7. The CDR3 is 17 amino acids. This chain's CDR3 is CASSQGAPTGGNEKLFF. Written as DNA, the CDR3 is TGTGCCAGCAGCCAAGGGGCCCCGACAGGGGGTAATGAAAAACTGTTTTTT.

This clone occurred once. The chain uses TRBV2 and TRBJ2-3; 7 bases align to TRBD2. This CDR3 has 15 residues. Germline assignment: CDR1 SNHLY and CDR2 FYNNEI. The junction had 9 bases not matched to a gene; V was cut back by 6 bases and J by 3 bases. The CDR3 here is CASRGAGKGTDTQYF. CDR3 in DNA: TGTGCCAGCAGGGGAGCGGGAAAGGGGACAGATACGCAGTATTTT.

The V gene is TRBV11-2, the J gene TRBJ1-3; D is unclear. Trimming left V 3 bases short and J 0 bases short, with 9 bases between. The germline CDR1 and CDR2 sequences are SGHAT and FQNNGV. This CDR3 has 15 residues. The CDR3 DNA reads as TGTGCCAGCAGCTTCCCAGGCCACTCTGGAAACACCATATATTTT. The encoded protein is CASSFPGHSGNTIYF.

In its sample, this clone was seen a few times. The CDR3 coding sequence is TGTGCCAGTAGTCCTCGAATCCGCGGTTCTAATGAAAAACTGTTTTTT. Protein product: CASSPRIRGSNEKLFF. V usage is TRBV19 and J usage is TRBJ1-4; D is unclear. The V gene's germline CDR1 is LNHDA and CDR2 SQIVND (reference sequence). The CDR3 is made up of 16 amino acids. V was shortened by 5 bases and J by 3 bases, with 16 bases between the two germline ends.

V is TRBV11-2 and J is TRBJ2-7; TRBD2 agrees at 9 bases. Germline V gives CDR1 SGHAT, CDR2 FQNNGV. The CDR3 covers 17 residues. V shed 5 bases and J 7 bases; nucleotides not matched to a gene: 18. The CDR3 region is CASSPFLSGRGSREQYF. The CDR3 DNA reads as TGTGCCAGCAGCCCCTTTCTTAGCGGGAGAGGGTCTCGGGAGCAGTACTTC.

This clone was counted many times. The chain combines TRBV5-5 with TRBJ1-1, with D hard to call. Germline CDR1 reads SGHKS; CDR2 reads YYEKEE (reference sequence). V lost 0 bases to trimming and J lost 5 bases, with 8 bases between them. The CDR3 spans 13 residues. The CDR3 is CASSLGRGTEAFF. The DNA for the CDR3 is TGTGCCAGCAGCTTGGGTCGGGGTACTGAAGCTTTCTTT.

The J gene is TRBJ2-1, the V gene TRBV9, with 9 bases lining up with TRBD2. Trimming at V came to 1 base and at J to 4 bases, leaving 6 bases not matched to a gene. The CDR3 length is 16 residues. CDR1 and CDR2 (germline): SGDLS, YYNGEE. This CDR3 is CASSVNSLAGYNEQFF. The CDR3 DNA reads TGTGCCAGCAGCGTAAATTCCCTAGCGGGATACAATGAGCAGTTCTTC.

The chain joins TRBV6-5 to TRBJ2-4; 9 nucleotides agree with TRBD2. The CDR3 is made up of 15 amino acids. The V and J ends lost 8 bases and 0 bases, in that order; junction bases with no gene match: 5. Germline V gene data show CDR1 as MNHEY and CDR2 as SVGAGI. This CDR3 reads CASLSGGLAKNIQYF. The CDR3 DNA follows: TGTGCCAGCCTGAGCGGGGGGTTAGCCAAAAACATTCAGTACTTC.

The V gene is TRBV4-3, the J gene TRBJ2-2; 7 bases match TRBD2. Per germline, CDR1 LGHNA and CDR2 YSLEER. Trimming removed 0 bases from V and 7 bases from J; junction bases left unmatched: 5. This CDR3 is 15 amino acids long. The CDR3 region has the DNA TGCGCCAGCAGCCAAGAAGGCGGGGGAGGCGGGGAGCTGTTTTTT. It encodes CASSQEGGGGGELFF.

The chain combines TRBV10-2 with TRBJ1-6; D not certain. CDR1 and CDR2 from the germline V gene are WSHSY and SAAADI. The CDR3 is 13 amino acids. Trimming shortened V by 2 bases and J by 14 bases, and 13 bases separated the two germline ends. The CDR3: CASSEEAIGALHF. The DNA for the CDR3 is TGCGCCAGCAGTGAGGAAGCTATCGGGGCCCTCCACTTT.

In its sample, this clone was seen a few times. The genes are TRBV6-2 or TRBV6-3 and TRBJ2-7; 12 bases align to TRBD2. The CDR3 is made up of 14 amino acids. Trimming took 5 bases from V and 6 from J; bases not matched to a gene: 5. The germline V gene has CDR1 MNHEY and CDR2 SVGEGT. CDR3: CASSKTSGRGEQYF. The CDR3 DNA follows: TGTGCCAGCAGTAAGACTAGCGGGAGAGGCGAGCAGTACTTC.

The J gene is TRBJ1-4, the V gene TRBV19, with 7 bases that match TRBD1. CDR1 and CDR2 from the germline V gene are LNHDA and SQIVND (reference sequence). The CDR3 totals 15 residues. Trimming removed 6 bases from V and 3 bases from J; junction bases left unmatched: 7. The CDR3 sequence is CASRSSGTANEKLFF. DNA for the CDR3: TGTGCCAGTAGGAGCTCCGGGACAGCTAATGAAAAACTGTTTTTT.

This clone was counted between two and nine times. The CDR3 region has the DNA TGTGCCAGCAGCACTCGGACGGGGACCGGGGAGCTGTTTTTT. Its translation: CASSTRTGTGELFF. The chain links TRBV5-4 to TRBJ2-2, with D possibly matching TRBD2 (5 bases). The V gene lost 4 bases and the J gene lost 5 bases, with 12 bases spanning the gap. The CDR3 contains 14 residues. Germline V gene sequence: CDR1 SGHNT, CDR2 YYREEE (reference sequence).

This sequence joins TRBV6-6 and TRBJ2-7, with D hard to call. There are 13 residues in the CDR3. V lost 7 bases and J lost 6, with 16 bases in between. The germline CDR1 and CDR2 sequences are MNHNY and SVGAGI (reference sequence). DNA for the CDR3: TGTGCCAGCAACGGGTATCCTAACTCCGAGCAGTACTTC. Residues: CASNGYPNSEQYF.

The chain employs TRBV27 and TRBJ2-1, with 9 bases fitting TRBD2. The ends lost 3 bases at V and 7 bases at J; junction bases unmatched: 7. CDR1 and CDR2 (germline): MNHEY, SMNVEV (reference sequence). The CDR3 loop spans 15 amino acids. CDR3 region: CASSFLAGSGNEQFF. The CDR3 bases are TGTGCCAGCAGTTTCCTAGCGGGGAGTGGGAATGAGCAGTTCTTC.